This T cell receptor (beta chain) was profiled in a study of shared clonotypes between healthy human individuals. Study-level results: The naive CD4 repertoires of a few donors were compared, and approximately 4.7% of clonotypes were shared.

The repertoire was sequenced with immunoSEQ multiplex PCR; TCRdb's copy has only in-frame clones and lacks some. The sample includes under 2.5 million clones, approximately 90% of them seen just once. Germline V lookup: CDR1 SGHVS, CDR2 FQNEAQ. V was pared by 5 bases and J by 5 bases, with 23 bases of the junction left unmatched. This CDR3 spans 19 amino acids. Concerning this clone: Antigen unknown.

The receptor comes from a man younger than 35 in good health. Some clones in this sample may be carry-over from other donors' samples. The sample taken for sequencing was naive CD4+ T cells from PBMCs. Sample subset: CD45RA+ positively selected. The rearrangement joins TRBV7-8 to TRBJ1-1, with 7 bases identical to TRBD1. The CDR3 region is CASSPREHTSDRPWTEAFF. CDR3 coding DNA: TGTGCCAGCAGCCCTAGGGAACATACTTCGGACAGGCCGTGGACTGAAGCTTTCTTT.